These 28 T cell receptor beta chains were sequenced from one sample in a study of T cells after yellow fever vaccination. MiXCR, applied by TCRdb to the 5' RACE reads, yields one record per CDR3 protein. The sample comprises 300,000 to 400,000 distinct CDR3 sequences, 8.5% to 10% of which are singletons, and more than 15% rests with the top ten. The sequencing here drew on PBMCs, taken on the day of the first yellow fever vaccination. The receptor set was obtained from a man between 18 and 29 years old who received the YFV17D yellow fever vaccine.

This clonotype has a count of ten or more. The chain has TRBV5-1 and TRBJ2-5; D may be TRBD1 or TRBD2 (6 bases each). Looked up from germline, CDR1 is SGHRS and CDR2 is YFSETQ. The V end lost 4 bases, the J end lost 2 bases, and 9 bases lay between the germline ends. The CDR3 consists of 13 residues. CDR3 region: CASSGGGQETQYF. CDR3 DNA: TGCGCCAGCAGCGGAGGGGGGCAAGAGACCCAGTACTTC. The variable domain in full, completed from reference TRBV5-1 and TRBJ2-5, reads KAGVTQTPRYLIKTRGQQVTLSCSPISGHRSVSWYQQTPGQGLQFLFEYFSETQRNKGNFPGRFSGRQFSNSRSEMNVSTLELGDSALYLCASSGGGQETQYFGPGTRLLVL.

This sequence joins TRBV4-3 and TRBJ2-2; no clear D gene. Germline-derived CDR1 and CDR2 are LGHNA and YSLEER. The CDR3 sequence is 15 residues long. Trimming shortened V by 1 base and J by 7 bases, and 13 bases separated the two germline ends. The DNA of the CDR3 is TGCGCCAGCAGCCAAGTCTTGGGGAATGGCGGGGAGCTGTTTTTT. Translating it yields CASSQVLGNGGELFF.

At least ten counts were recorded for this clonotype. The chain links TRBV10-2 to TRBJ2-3, with 8 nucleotides matching TRBD2. The trim removed 9 bases at V and 2 bases at J, leaving 7 bases unmatched. The length of the CDR3 is 14 residues. The germline V gene encodes CDR1 WSHSY and CDR2 SAAADI. The CDR3 DNA is TGCGCCAGTAAAGAGCGGGGGAACACAGATACGCAGTATTTT. Translation: CASKERGNTDTQYF.

This clonotype was seen a handful of times. V and J are TRBV5-1 and TRBJ2-7, with a tentative D call TRBD2 (6 bases). Germline V lookup: CDR1 SGHRS, CDR2 YFSETQ. V lost 0 bases, J lost 3 bases, and 7 bases lay in between. The CDR3 spans 13 residues. In DNA, the CDR3 is TGCGCCAGCAGCTTGGGAGCGGGCTACGAGCAGTACGTC. Translated, it gives CASSLGAGYEQYV.

This clonotype showed up just a few times. V and J are TRBV4-3 and TRBJ1-5; D may be TRBD1 (5 bases). Germline CDR1 is LGHNA and CDR2 is YSLEER. The CDR3 is 15 amino acids. V gave up 0 bases and J gave up 5 bases, with 11 bases separating them. As DNA, the CDR3 is TGCGCCAGCAGCCAAGAGAGGGGTCCTCATCAGCCCCAGCATTTT. It is translated as CASSQERGPHQPQHF.

This clonotype was picked up a small number of times. This chain connects TRBV15 to TRBJ1-1, with 8 bases identical to TRBD1. The CDR3 length is 14 residues. V shed 0 bases and J 6 bases; nucleotides not matched to a gene: 3. CDR1 and CDR2 (germline): LNHNV, YYDKDF (reference sequence). The CDR3 here is CATSRDLQGAEAFF. CDR3 DNA: TGTGCCACCAGCAGAGACCTACAGGGGGCTGAAGCTTTCTTT.

This clonotype turned up a few times. V and J are TRBV7-2 and TRBJ1-1; a possible D gene is TRBD1 (5 bases). Trimming removed 8 bases from V and 5 bases from J, with 12 bases in between. The CDR3 loop spans 12 amino acids. Germline assignment: CDR1 SGHTA and CDR2 FQGNSA. The CDR3 coding sequence is TGTGCCAGCCTAAGGGGTAGGACTGAAGCTTTCTTT. Translating gives CASLRGRTEAFF.

This clonotype was observed at least ten times. V usage is TRBV5-1 and J usage is TRBJ2-3; 8 nucleotides agree with TRBD1. The CDR3 sequence is 18 residues long. Germline trimming cut 0 bases from V and 0 bases from J; bases unmatched to any gene: 9. The germline V gene encodes CDR1 SGHRS and CDR2 YFSETQ. For the CDR3, the DNA is TGCGCCAGCAGCTTGGCCCCAGGGGGCGAGGGAAGCACAGATACGCAGTATTTT. Amino acids: CASSLAPGGEGSTDTQYF. The whole variable domain, filled in from reference TRBV5-1 and TRBJ2-3, reads KAGVTQTPRYLIKTRGQQVTLSCSPISGHRSVSWYQQTPGQGLQFLFEYFSETQRNKGNFPGRFSGRQFSNSRSEMNVSTLELGDSALYLCASSLAPGGEGSTDTQYFGPGTRLTVL.

The chain employs TRBV7-2 and TRBJ1-5; no reliable D call. The CDR3 sequence is 12 residues long. The germline V and J ends were trimmed by 8 bases and 6 bases, with 11 bases remaining between them. CDR1 is SGHTA and CDR2 is FQGNSA in the germline V gene. CDR3 residues: CASGRDFQPQHF. Written as DNA, the CDR3 is TGTGCCAGCGGCCGAGATTTTCAGCCCCAGCATTTT.

The rearrangement joins TRBV7-9 to TRBJ1-6; D gene ambiguous. Germline CDR1 SEHNR, CDR2 FQNEAQ (reference sequence). Trimming pared 4 bases from V and 7 bases from J, leaving 11 bases between. This CDR3 contains 14 residues. The CDR3 loop is CASSSTRANSPLHF. The CDR3 DNA sequence: TGTGCCAGCAGCTCTACTAGGGCAAATTCACCCCTCCACTTT.

The gene calls are TRBV7-8 and TRBJ2-5; TRBD1 matches at 7 bases. This CDR3 region has 15 residues. Losses at the gene ends were 5 bases for V and 5 bases for J; bases not matched to a gene: 11. Germline CDR1 reads SGHVS; CDR2 reads FQNEAQ. The DNA for the CDR3 is TGTGCCAGCAGCCCCCACGACAGGGTAGGGGAGACCCAGTACTTC. It is translated as CASSPHDRVGETQYF.

Concerning this clonotype itself: The CDR3 carries no conserved terminal phenylalanine or tryptophan, so it likely arises from a read error. The genes are TRBV20-1 and TRBJ2-3; unclear D gene. Germline CDR1 reads DFQATT; CDR2 reads SNEGSKA (reference sequence). The CDR3 has 13 residues. Trimming left V 6 bases short and J 4 bases short, with 14 bases between. CDR3 bases: TGCAGTGCCGGAGAACCCCCCCCAGATACGCAGTATCTT. It translates to CSAGEPPPDTQYL.

This clonotype has a handful of counts. The J gene is TRBJ2-1, the V gene TRBV11-1; D is perhaps TRBD2 (5 bases). The CDR3 extends over 14 amino acids. CDR1 and CDR2 (germline): SGHAT, FQDESV (reference sequence). With 3 bases removed from V and 12 bases from J, the gap between germline ends came to 18 bases. CDR3 DNA sequence: TGTGCCAGCAGCTTCTCTGGGAGAACCAACGGGCAGTTCTTC. This encodes CASSFSGRTNGQFF.

In this sample, this clonotype turned up many times. This rearrangement joins TRBV18 to TRBJ1-1; D remains unclear. With 5 bases removed from V and 5 bases from J, the gap between germline ends came to 15 bases. CDR1 KGHSH and CDR2 LQKENI come from the germline V gene. This CDR3 has 14 amino acids. In DNA, the CDR3 is TGTGCCAGCTCAACGGGAGGTTTGAGTACTGAAGCTTTCTTT. This codes for CASSTGGLSTEAFF.

This clonotype occurred many times. This chain links TRBV5-1 with TRBJ2-2, with D tentatively TRBD1 or TRBD2 (5 bases each). The CDR3 runs 12 residues. In germline, CDR1 is SGHRS, CDR2 YFSETQ. V lost 4 bases and J lost 6, with 7 bases in between. DNA of the CDR3: TGCGCCAGCAGCGGGGGTCCCGGGGAGCTGTTTTTT. It yields the protein CASSGGPGELFF. The entire variable domain, with the rest obtained from reference TRBV5-1 and TRBJ2-2, is as follows: KAGVTQTPRYLIKTRGQQVTLSCSPISGHRSVSWYQQTPGQGLQFLFEYFSETQRNKGNFPGRFSGRQFSNSRSEMNVSTLELGDSALYLCASSGGPGELFFGEGSRLTVL.

This clonotype was seen repeatedly, ten times or more. V gene TRBV7-9 combines with J gene TRBJ2-5, with 8 bases that match TRBD1. The J segment lost 4 bases and the V segment lost 3 bases, leaving 10 bases of the junction unmatched. CDR1 is SEHNR, CDR2 FQNEAQ, per germline (reference sequence). The CDR3 is made up of 16 amino acids. This CDR3 is CASSFNPTTGAETQYF. The DNA for the CDR3 is TGTGCCAGCAGCTTTAATCCGACGACAGGGGCAGAGACCCAGTACTTC.

This clonotype was detected ten times or more. V usage is TRBV5-1 and J usage is TRBJ1-3; D call uncertain. The CDR3 runs to 17 residues. The V gene's germline CDR1 is SGHRS and CDR2 YFSETQ. V lost 1 base, J lost 0 bases, and 14 bases lay in between. The CDR3 coding sequence is TGCGCCAGCAGCTTGTCGGGCAGTCCCAACTCTGGAAACACCATATATTTT. Its translation: CASSLSGSPNSGNTIYF. The full variable domain, with the rest looked up from reference TRBV5-1 and TRBJ1-3, is KAGVTQTPRYLIKTRGQQVTLSCSPISGHRSVSWYQQTPGQGLQFLFEYFSETQRNKGNFPGRFSGRQFSNSRSEMNVSTLELGDSALYLCASSLSGSPNSGNTIYFGEGSWLTVV.

Many counts were recorded for this clonotype. This sequence joins TRBV12-3 or TRBV12-4 and TRBJ1-1; the match to TRBD1 covers 7 bases. There are 13 residues in the CDR3. V lost 4 bases to trimming and J lost 10 bases; unmatched junction nucleotides: 9. The CDR3 region is CASSSNRGIGAFF. CDR3 bases: TGTGCCAGCAGTTCGAACAGGGGAATTGGAGCTTTCTTT.

The chain joins TRBV5-4 to TRBJ1-1; TRBD1 aligns across 9 bases. The V gene's germline CDR1 is SGHNT and CDR2 YYREEE (reference sequence). J lost 3 bases, V lost 3 bases, and 3 bases had no gene match. This CDR3 contains 14 residues. This chain's CDR3 is CASSWGDRDTEAFF. As DNA, the CDR3 is TGTGCCAGCAGCTGGGGGGACAGGGACACTGAAGCTTTCTTT. Using reference TRBV5-4 and TRBJ1-1 for the parts outside the CDR3, the full variable domain is ETGVTQSPTHLIKTRGQQVTLRCSSQSGHNTVSWYQQALGQGPQFIFQYYREEENGRGNFPPRFSGLQFPNYSSELNVNALELDDSALYLCASSWGDRDTEAFFGQGTRLTVV.

This clonotype has at least ten counts. This sequence joins TRBV5-1 and TRBJ1-1; D might be TRBD1 (6 bases). Trimming took off 4 bases at V and 1 base at J, with 14 bases between the two ends. There are 15 residues in the CDR3. CDR1 is SGHRS and CDR2 is YFSETQ in the germline V gene. CDR3 DNA sequence: TGCGCCAGCAGCACACAGGGAGTAGGGAACACTGAAGCTTTCTTT. Amino acids: CASSTQGVGNTEAFF.

This clonotype was picked up a small number of times. The chain carries TRBV21-1 and TRBJ2-5; the D call of TRBD1 is as the table states it, not checked on the DNA. TRBV21-1 is classified as a pseudogene. The length of the CDR3 is 13 residues. The CDR3, as DNA: TGTGCCAGCTACCCGGACAGGGCAGGGACCCAGTACTTC. Protein product: CASYPDRAGTQYF.

This clonotype has only a few counts. The chain has TRBV5-1 and TRBJ1-1; D possibly corresponds to TRBD1 (5 bases). V lost 4 bases to trimming and J lost 4 bases, with 11 bases between them. This CDR3 contains 13 residues. The V gene's germline CDR1 is SGHRS and CDR2 YFSETQ. The CDR3 nucleotides read TGCGCCAGCAGCCGGGGGGGATTCACTGAAGCTTTCTTT. Translating it yields CASSRGGFTEAFF. Full variable domain (outside the CDR3, taken from reference TRBV5-1 and TRBJ1-1): KAGVTQTPRYLIKTRGQQVTLSCSPISGHRSVSWYQQTPGQGLQFLFEYFSETQRNKGNFPGRFSGRQFSNSRSEMNVSTLELGDSALYLCASSRGGFTEAFFGQGTRLTVV.

V and J are TRBV10-3 and TRBJ1-3; D gene unclear. Trimming shortened V by 4 bases and J by 8 bases, and 15 bases separated the two germline ends. The length of the CDR3 is 14 residues. Germline V gives CDR1 ENHRY, CDR2 SYGVKD. In nucleotides, the CDR3 is TGTGCCATCAGTGGAGGTAATCGGTTGGACACCATATATTTT. It specifies CAISGGNRLDTIYF.

The CDR3 DNA reads as TGTGCCAGCAGCTTGGGAGATAAACAAGAGACCCAGTACTTC. Its protein is CASSLGDKQETQYF. The chain couples TRBV5-5 to TRBJ2-5; D remains ambiguous. V gave up 0 bases and J gave up 2 bases, with 8 bases separating them. Germline lookup yields CDR1 SGHKS and CDR2 YYEKEE (reference sequence). The CDR3 is 14 residues long.

This chain uses TRBV5-1 with TRBJ2-7, with D possibly matching TRBD1 (5 bases). CDR1 is SGHRS and CDR2 is YFSETQ in the germline V gene. Trimming removed 4 bases at V and 1 base at J, with 12 bases between. This CDR3 spans 14 amino acids. The DNA of the CDR3 is TGCGCCAGCAGCATTGACAGTGGGTCCTACGAGCAGTACGTC. Translation gives CASSIDSGSYEQYV.

As DNA, the CDR3 is TGCGCCAGCAGCCAAAAAGACAGACCGGGGCGCTACGAGCAGTACTTC. Amino acid sequence: CASSQKDRPGRYEQYF. This chain joins TRBV4-1 and TRBJ2-7, with D perhaps matching TRBD1 or TRBD2 (5 bases each). V was shortened by 2 bases and J by 3 bases, with 17 bases between the two germline ends. This CDR3 is 16 amino acids long. CDR1 and CDR2 from the germline V gene are MGHRA and YSYEKL.

This clonotype was detected only a few times. This rearrangement joins TRBV10-3 to TRBJ1-1, with a weak D call TRBD1 (5 bases). Trimming removed 4 bases at V and 4 bases at J, with 10 bases between. Germline-derived CDR1 and CDR2 are ENHRY and SYGVKD. The CDR3 covers 13 residues. This CDR3 is CAISGMGTTEAFF. CDR3 bases: TGTGCCATCAGTGGAATGGGGACCACTGAAGCTTTCTTT.

The chain joins TRBV6-2 or TRBV6-3 to TRBJ2-7; TRBD2 is a possible D gene (6 bases). V dropped 5 bases and J dropped 6 bases, with 20 bases sitting between them. The CDR3 loop spans 15 amino acids. Germline-derived CDR1 and CDR2 are MNHEY and SVGEGT. The CDR3: CASSPGGGVSREQYF. The CDR3 DNA reads TGTGCCAGCAGTCCCGGTGGCGGGGTCTCTCGCGAGCAGTACTTC.